This T cell receptor beta chain came from a study of radiotherapy plus CTLA-4 blockade in lung cancer. Study outcomes and limitations: In blood, tumor-derived TCR clones expanded after radiotherapy plus ipilimumab. Early clone dynamics of blood T cells, plus interferon-beta, reportedly predicted response best.

This clone was observed once. Its antigen remains unidentified. The V end lost 6 bases, the J end lost 6 bases, and 9 bases lay between the germline ends. The CDR3 consists of 10 residues. In germline, CDR1 is DFQATT, CDR2 SNEGSKA (reference sequence). TCRdb's table, derived via immunoSEQ multiplex PCR, lists solely in-frame clones and lacks some. The table has some 70,000 clones, around 86% seen once; the top ten hold less than 5%. With ipilimumab providing CTLA-4 blockade, focal radiation was administered to patients who had chemo-refractory metastatic non-small-cell lung cancer. The chain has TRBV20-1 and TRBJ2-7; TRBD2 might be the D (5 bases). The source material was peripheral blood, sampled from a patient treated with radiotherapy plus ipilimumab. The TCR originated in a human donor with non-small cell lung cancer who had a partial response to radiotherapy plus ipilimumab. Here the CDR3 reads CSARASEQYF. The CDR3 nucleotides are TGCAGTGCGAGGGCTTCCGAGCAGTACTTC.